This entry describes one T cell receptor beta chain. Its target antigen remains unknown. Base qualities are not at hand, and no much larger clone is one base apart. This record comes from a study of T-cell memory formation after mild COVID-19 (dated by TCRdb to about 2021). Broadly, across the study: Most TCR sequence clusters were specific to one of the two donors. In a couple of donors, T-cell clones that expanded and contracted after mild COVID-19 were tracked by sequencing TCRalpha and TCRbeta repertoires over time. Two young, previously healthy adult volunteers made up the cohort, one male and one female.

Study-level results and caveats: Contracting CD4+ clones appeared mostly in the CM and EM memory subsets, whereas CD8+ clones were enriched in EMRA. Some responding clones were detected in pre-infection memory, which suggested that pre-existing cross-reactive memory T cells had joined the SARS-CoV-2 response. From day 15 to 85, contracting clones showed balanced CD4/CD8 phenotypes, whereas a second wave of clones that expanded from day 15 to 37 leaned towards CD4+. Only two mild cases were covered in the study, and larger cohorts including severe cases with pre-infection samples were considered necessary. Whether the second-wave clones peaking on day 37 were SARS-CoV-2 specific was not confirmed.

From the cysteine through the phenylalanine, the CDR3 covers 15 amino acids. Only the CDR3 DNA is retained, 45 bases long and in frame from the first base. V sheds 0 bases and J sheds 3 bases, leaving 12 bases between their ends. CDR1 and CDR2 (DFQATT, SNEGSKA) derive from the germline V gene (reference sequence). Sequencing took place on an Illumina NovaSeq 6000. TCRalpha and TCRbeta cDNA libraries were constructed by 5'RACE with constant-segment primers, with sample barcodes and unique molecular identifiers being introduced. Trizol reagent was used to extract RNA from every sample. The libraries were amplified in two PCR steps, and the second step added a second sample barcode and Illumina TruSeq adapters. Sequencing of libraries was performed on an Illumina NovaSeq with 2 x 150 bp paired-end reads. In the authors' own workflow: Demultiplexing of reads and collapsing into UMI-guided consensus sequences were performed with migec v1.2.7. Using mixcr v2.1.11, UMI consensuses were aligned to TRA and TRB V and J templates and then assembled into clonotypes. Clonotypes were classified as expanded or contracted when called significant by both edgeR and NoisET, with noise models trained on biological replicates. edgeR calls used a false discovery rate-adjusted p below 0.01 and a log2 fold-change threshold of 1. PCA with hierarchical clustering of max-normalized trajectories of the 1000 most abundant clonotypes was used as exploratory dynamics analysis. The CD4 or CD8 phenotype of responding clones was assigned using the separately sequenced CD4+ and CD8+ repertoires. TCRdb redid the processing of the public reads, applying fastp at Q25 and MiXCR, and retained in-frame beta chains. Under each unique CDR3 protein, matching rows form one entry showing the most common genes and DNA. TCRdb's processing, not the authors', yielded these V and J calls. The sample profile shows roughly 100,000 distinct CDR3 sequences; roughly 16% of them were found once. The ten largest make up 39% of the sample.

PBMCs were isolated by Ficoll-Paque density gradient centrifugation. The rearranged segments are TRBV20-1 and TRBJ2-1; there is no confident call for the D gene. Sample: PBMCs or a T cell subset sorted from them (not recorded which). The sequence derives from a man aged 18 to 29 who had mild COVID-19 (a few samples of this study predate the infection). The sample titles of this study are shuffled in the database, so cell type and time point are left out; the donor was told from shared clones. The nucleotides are TGCAGTGCTAGAGAGTTAAGGAACAACTACAATGAGCAGTTCTTC. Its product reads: CSARELRNNYNEQFF.